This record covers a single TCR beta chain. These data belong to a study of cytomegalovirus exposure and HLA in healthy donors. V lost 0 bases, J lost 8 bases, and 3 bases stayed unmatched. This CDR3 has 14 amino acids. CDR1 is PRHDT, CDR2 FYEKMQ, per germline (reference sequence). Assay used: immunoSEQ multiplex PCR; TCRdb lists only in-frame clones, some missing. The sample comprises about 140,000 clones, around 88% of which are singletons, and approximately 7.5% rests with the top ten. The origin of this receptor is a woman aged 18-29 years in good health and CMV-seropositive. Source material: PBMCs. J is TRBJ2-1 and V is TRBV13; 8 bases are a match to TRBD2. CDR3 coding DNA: TGTGCCAGCAGCTTAGGCCCAGCGGGAGATGAGCAGTTCTTC. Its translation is CASSLGPAGDEQFF.